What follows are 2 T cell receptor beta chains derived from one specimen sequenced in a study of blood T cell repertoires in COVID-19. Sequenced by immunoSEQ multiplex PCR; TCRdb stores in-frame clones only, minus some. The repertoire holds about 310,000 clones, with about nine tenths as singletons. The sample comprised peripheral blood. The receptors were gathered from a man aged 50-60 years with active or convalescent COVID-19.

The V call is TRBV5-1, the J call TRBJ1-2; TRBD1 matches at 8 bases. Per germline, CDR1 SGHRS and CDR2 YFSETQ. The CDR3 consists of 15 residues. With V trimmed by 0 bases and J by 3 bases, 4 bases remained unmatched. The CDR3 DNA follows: TGCGCCAGCAGCTTGGCTCCAGGGGGCGACTATGGCTACACCTTC. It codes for CASSLAPGGDYGYTF.

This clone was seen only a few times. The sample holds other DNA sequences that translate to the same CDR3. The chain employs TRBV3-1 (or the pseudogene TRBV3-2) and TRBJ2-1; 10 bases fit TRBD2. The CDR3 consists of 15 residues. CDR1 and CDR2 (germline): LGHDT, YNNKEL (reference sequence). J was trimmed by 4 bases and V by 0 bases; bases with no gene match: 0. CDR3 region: CASSQDSGGYNEQFF. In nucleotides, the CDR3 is TGTGCCAGCAGCCAAGATAGCGGGGGGTACAATGAGCAGTTCTTC.